One and the same sample provided the 3 T cell receptor beta chains below, sequenced in a study of blood T cells in healthy people across ages (dated by TCRdb to the mid-2010s). Library method: 5' RACE. Sequencing used an Illumina HiSeq 2500. The second PCR ran for roughly 7 to 11 cycles and used a J-beta primer mix along with a sample-barcoded 5' primer. TCRdb applied fastp at Q25 and MiXCR to the public reads, then kept only in-frame beta chains. Each CDR3 protein appears once, grouped with its most common genes and DNA. This sample holds 700,000 to 850,000 distinct CDR3 sequences; about 37% were observed only once. The top ten clonotypes cover 13% of the sample. The source material was blood. The receptor set was obtained from a man younger than 35 in good health.

The chain has TRBV7-3 and TRBJ2-1, with 13 bases matching TRBD2. The end of the DNA is better explained by TRBJ2-7, so the J call may be wrong. The V gene's germline CDR1 is SGHTA and CDR2 FQGTGA. The CDR3 totals 19 residues. In DNA form, the CDR3 reads TGTGCCAGCAGCCCTTGGACTAGCGGGGGCCACTACTCCTACAATGAGCAGTACTTC. Its translation is CASSPWTSGGHYSYNEQYF.

The table lists this clonotype with many counts. The J gene is TRBJ2-7, the V gene TRBV20-1, with 7 bases identical to TRBD1. CDR1 and CDR2 from the germline V gene are DFQATT and SNEGSKA (reference sequence). V shed 6 bases and J 1 base; nucleotides not matched to a gene: 9. There are 14 residues in the CDR3. The CDR3 region has the DNA TGCAGTGCAGCAGGGACAGCGATATCCTACGAGCAGTACTTC. This encodes CSAAGTAISYEQYF.

The chain recombines TRBV24-1 with TRBJ2-3; 11 nucleotides match TRBD2. Germline V CDR1 and CDR2: KGHDR, SFDVKD. This CDR3 contains 17 residues. Unmatched junction bases numbered 10, after V lost 4 bases and J lost 5 bases. CDR3 in DNA: TGTGCCACCAGTGAGACTACTAGCGGGAGAGATGGAGATACGCAGTATTTT. Residues: CATSETTSGRDGDTQYF.